This T cell receptor beta chain was identified during a study of memory CD4+ T cells and cytomegalovirus serostatus. The germline V gene encodes CDR1 SGDLS and CDR2 YYNGEE. The V end lost 0 bases, the J end lost 4 bases, and 8 bases lay between the germline ends. CDR3 length equals 14 residues. TCRdb's copy holds only in-frame clones and misses some; the assay was immunoSEQ multiplex PCR. This table has about 60,000 clones, more than 60% appearing once. Single viable CD3+CD4+CD8-CD45RO+ cells were sorted as the memory CD4+ T cells. The TCR was taken from an adult in good health and CMV-seronegative. The specimen was memory CD4+ T cells from blood. The rearrangement links TRBV9 to TRBJ1-3; no definite D call. CDR3 sequence: CASSVAADGNTIYF. The CDR3 bases are TGTGCCAGCAGCGTAGCGGCGGACGGAAACACCATATATTTT.